A selection of T cell receptor beta chains follows, all from one sample in a study of early T cells in non-severe SARS-CoV-2 infection. One entry per CDR3 protein results from TCRdb running MiXCR on the 5' RACE reads. The table shows some 80,000 distinct CDR3 sequences, with 9.5% to 15% occurring only once. The sequences come from whole blood, collected at baseline. These TCRs come from an adult who was a healthcare worker with PCR-confirmed SARS-CoV-2 infection or an uninfected control (not recorded which). The donor label of this sample is uncertain. Each CDR3 is given with its conserved first and last residue. The D gene is left open where the match is weak.

CDR3,D,length,V
CASSDRNTGELFF,-,13,TRBV6-4
CASRQPGGSGYGYTF,TRBD1,15,TRBV6-2/TRBV6-3
CASSSDYSNQPQHF,-,14,TRBV7-9
CASRRGSYEQYF,-,12,TRBV7-9
CASSFLAGGQADTQYF,TRBD2,16,TRBV5-6
CATSREGGSGYGYTF,-,15,TRBV15
CASSLGELYEQYF,-,13,TRBV7-6
CASTRGQGEQYF,TRBD1,12,TRBV6-2/TRBV6-3
CASSLRQYNSPLHF,-,14,TRBV27
CASNTRLPYNEQFF,-,14,TRBV2
CASSQEVGGPTGELFF,TRBD2,16,TRBV3-1
CASSLTGAPLGEQYF,TRBD1,15,TRBV7-9
CASSYGLAGIQYF,-,13,TRBV6-2/TRBV6-3